This note documents a single TCR beta chain sequence. This clonotype was recorded many times. Its antigen is still unknown. Sequence at one end of the junction differs from germline and may be a read error. There are 14 amino acids in the CDR3, from cysteine to phenylalanine inclusive. Of all the DNA, just the CDR3 is kept, 42 bases in frame from base 1. The germline V gene encodes CDR1 SSHAT and CDR2 FNYEAQ (reference sequence). The data derive from a study of Graves' ophthalmopathy and Graves' hyperthyroidism (dated by TCRdb to 2016 to 2018). In the study overall: Peripheral blood samples were taken at the time of initial diagnosis, before any treatment was given. T-cell repertoires of thyroid tissue and blood were compared in about 6 hyperthyroidism patients. To tell Graves' ophthalmopathy apart from Graves' hyperthyroidism, and to predict which patients would progress to ophthalmopathy, the study relied on TCR beta repertoire signatures. An independent validation cohort was composed of 18 hyperthyroidism patients and roughly 16 patients who later progressed from hyperthyroidism to ophthalmopathy. Following sample collection, hyperthyroidism patients were given methimazole at a starting dose of 30 mg daily, and ophthalmopathy patients were given high-dose intravenous methylprednisolone. For training and testing, the 100 or so patients in the discovery cohort were randomly divided in a 7:3 ratio. To explore V-J signatures that distinguish ophthalmopathy from hyperthyroidism, a discovery set of 100 patients was enrolled, made up of 43 with ophthalmopathy and around 60 with stable hyperthyroidism. In total, under 150 blood samples were TCR-sequenced: fewer than 50 ophthalmopathy, 75 hyperthyroidism and some 17 hyperthyroidism-to-ophthalmopathy patients.

Hyperthyroidism was considered stable if no progression to ophthalmopathy occurred within 18 months of follow-up. Hyperthyroidism patients were newly diagnosed, with disease duration under 2 months, and aged 18 to 65 years. Anyone with other autoimmune diseases, uncontrolled infections, pregnancy or lactation was excluded from the study. Clinical symptoms, serum thyroxine, TRAb, thyroid ultrasound and orbital computed tomography were used for diagnosis. Using Ficoll-Paque density gradient centrifugation, PBMCs were isolated from 10 ml of fresh peripheral blood. Total RNA was extracted using Trizol reagent, and RNA quality was checked on an Agilent 2100 Bioanalyzer. Results the study describes overall, beyond this receptor: Most of the expanded thyroid clonotypes with a frequency above 0.001 were also detected in blood, and it was suggested that the thyroid immune response may be reflected by blood repertoires. In cross-validation, the 13-signature model distinguished ophthalmopathy from stable hyperthyroidism with approximately 85% sensitivity and around 81% specificity, and in the test set the corresponding values were about 80% and 75%. In validation, the model predicted ophthalmopathy progression with 55% to 71% sensitivity and approximately 75% specificity; eleven to twelve predicted patients were CT-confirmed with GO in a median of approximately six months. No statistical method was used to set the sample size in advance, and the investigators knew which group each participant was assigned to.

For repertoire sequencing, TCR beta CDR3 regions were amplified from RNA transcripts. The first round was an RT-PCR using HTBI primers with the Qiagen OneStep RT-PCR kit, and this first round was followed by a second-round multiplex PCR, then size selection and purification. Sequencing of the libraries was carried out on an Illumina HiSeq2000 in paired-end mode with 100 bp reads. The study's own analysis went as follows. SOAPnuke was used to process the reads, removing any read that contained adapters or uncalled bases, had a mean Phred below 15, or lacked an exact match to the constant primer or identifier. High-quality paired reads were merged with COPE v1.2.5. Each unique nucleotide sequence was defined as a clonotype, and clonotypes were aligned to IMGT TRB V, D and J references with MiTCR v1.1. The analysis was limited to V-J combinations with a frequency above 0.0001, which together covered approximately 99% of repertoires. For each V-J combination, a TCR clonal expansion and chaos score was defined as F50 clonal expansion divided by the chaos observed in the TCRdist matrix. Welch's t-statistics and random forest were used to reduce features to about 14 V-J combinations, which were fed into a naive Bayes classifier. The Morisita-Horn index was used to measure how similar the thyroid and blood repertoires were. The raw public data were reprocessed by TCRdb itself: fastp quality trimming at Q25, MiXCR clonotype calling, in-frame beta chains only. A single entry per CDR3 protein holds the most common genes and DNA from its merged rows. These V and J calls originate from TCRdb's pipeline instead of the authors' own analysis. This sample is represented by about 380,000 distinct CDR3 sequences; approximately 15% of them were singletons. 5.5% to 7% of the sample is in the top ten clones.

The origin of this receptor is a woman aged 18 to 35 with stable Graves' hyperthyroidism. Donor details come from another sample of the same person, matched by shared clones. The V and J genes are TRBV7-7 and TRBJ2-5, with no D gene named confidently. The sample comprised peripheral blood. CDR3 protein: CASSLDGFRETQYF. The sequence in DNA is TGTGCTAGCAGCCTGGACGGATTTCGAGAGACCCAGTACTTC.